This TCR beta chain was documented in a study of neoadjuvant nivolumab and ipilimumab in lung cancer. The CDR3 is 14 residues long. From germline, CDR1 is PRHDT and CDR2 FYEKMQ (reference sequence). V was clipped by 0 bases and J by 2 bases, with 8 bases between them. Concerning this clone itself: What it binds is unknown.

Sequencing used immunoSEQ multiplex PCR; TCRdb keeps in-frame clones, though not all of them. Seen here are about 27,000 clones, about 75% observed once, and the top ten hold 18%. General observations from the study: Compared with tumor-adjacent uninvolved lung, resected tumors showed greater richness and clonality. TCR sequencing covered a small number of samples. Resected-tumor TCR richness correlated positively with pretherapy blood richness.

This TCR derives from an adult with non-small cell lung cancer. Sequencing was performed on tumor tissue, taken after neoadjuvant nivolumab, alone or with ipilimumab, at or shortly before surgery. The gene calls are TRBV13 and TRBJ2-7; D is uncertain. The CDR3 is CASSLGFGAYEQYF. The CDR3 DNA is TGTGCCAGCAGCTTAGGCTTCGGAGCCTACGAGCAGTACTTC.